One and the same sample provided the 26 T cell receptor beta chains below, sequenced in a study of blood T cell repertoires in COVID-19. Sequencing used immunoSEQ multiplex PCR; TCRdb keeps in-frame clones, though not all of them. This table has fewer than 150,000 clones, around 81% appearing once. Sequencing was done on a sample of peripheral blood. The receptors stem from a human donor in a cohort sampled during active COVID-19.

The chain uses TRBV11-1 and TRBJ2-7; D perhaps matches TRBD2 (5 bases). The CDR3 length is 14 residues. The V and J ends lost 4 bases and 0 bases respectively, with 10 bases between them. From germline, CDR1 is SGHAT and CDR2 FQDESV (reference sequence). CDR3 sequence reads: CASSSRGSSYEQYF. CDR3 nucleotides: TGTGCCAGCAGCTCCCGGGGATCCTCCTACGAGCAGTACTTC.

The chain employs TRBV2 and TRBJ2-1; D ambiguous. Germline V gene sequence: CDR1 SNHLY, CDR2 FYNNEI. V was trimmed by 2 bases and J by 6 bases, leaving 11 bases between them. The CDR3 runs to 14 residues. CDR3 sequence: CASSESSPFNEQFF. The CDR3 DNA is TGTGCCAGCAGTGAAAGTAGCCCCTTCAATGAGCAGTTCTTC.

The chain joins TRBV5-1 to TRBJ2-1; tentatively, D is TRBD2 (6 bases). The V end was cut by 4 bases, the J end by 2 bases, with 19 bases between. This CDR3 comprises 17 residues. Germline CDR1 and CDR2: SGHRS and YFSETQ. CDR3 protein: CASSQDLGGNAYNEQFF. In nucleotides, the CDR3 is TGCGCCAGCAGCCAAGACCTGGGGGGAAACGCCTACAATGAGCAGTTCTTC.

The chain joins TRBV11-2 to TRBJ2-1; the match to TRBD2 covers 8 bases. CDR1 is SGHAT, CDR2 FQNNGV, per germline. The V segment lost 1 base and the J segment 8 bases; nucleotides outside the gene matches: 7. The CDR3 length is 15 residues. The CDR3 region is CASSLATSGGDEQFF. The CDR3 region has the DNA TGTGCCAGCAGCTTAGCAACCTCGGGGGGGGATGAGCAGTTCTTC.

This chain connects TRBV10-3 to TRBJ2-7; 8 bases align to TRBD1. Germline V CDR1 and CDR2: ENHRY, SYGVKD. The CDR3 has 13 residues. V lost 7 bases to trimming and J lost 5 bases; unmatched junction nucleotides: 7. The CDR3 protein is CAINRYRGNEQYF. In DNA, the CDR3 is TGTGCCATCAATCGATACAGGGGGAACGAGCAGTACTTC.

The rearrangement links TRBV5-1 to TRBJ2-7; perhaps TRBD2 as D (5 bases). CDR1 and CDR2 (germline): SGHRS, YFSETQ. This CDR3 comprises 16 residues. The V end was cut by 2 bases, the J end by 0 bases, with 15 bases between. The CDR3 region has the DNA TGCGCCAGCAGCTTATCCGGACTTCCCGCCTCCTACGAGCAGTACTTC. Its protein is CASSLSGLPASYEQYF.

V and J are TRBV19 and TRBJ2-1; TRBD1 matches 8 bases. The CDR3 runs 14 residues. Germline V CDR1 and CDR2: LNHDA, SQIVND (reference sequence). Germline trimming cut 5 bases from V and 8 bases from J; bases unmatched to any gene: 8. The CDR3 DNA reads TGTGCCAGTAGTGACAGGGGAGCGAGAGATGAGCAGTTCTTC. It is translated as CASSDRGARDEQFF.

The CDR3 reads CAISRTTATAAYEQYF. CDR3 DNA sequence: TGTGCCATCAGCCGCACAACAGCAACCGCCGCCTACGAGCAGTACTTC. The chain uses TRBV10-3 and TRBJ2-7; D not resolved. Germline V gene sequence: CDR1 ENHRY, CDR2 SYGVKD. The CDR3 covers 16 residues. V lost 6 bases, J lost 2 bases, and 20 bases lay in between.

This sequence joins TRBV6-5 and TRBJ1-4; D unresolved. The CDR3 extends over 13 amino acids. Between the trimmed V and J ends, which lost 8 bases and 8 bases, there was a span of 15 bases. Germline CDR1 is MNHEY and CDR2 is SVGAGI. For the CDR3, the DNA is TGTGCCAGCCGGCCCGGAGGCGAGGAAAAACTGTTTTTT. Translated, it gives CASRPGGEEKLFF.

This chain links TRBV28 with TRBJ1-4; D is perhaps TRBD1 (5 bases). The CDR3 runs to 15 residues. V was pared by 6 bases and J by 2 bases, with 13 bases between. The germline V gene encodes CDR1 MDHEN and CDR2 SYDVKM. The CDR3 DNA follows: TGTGCCAGCAGCCCTAGGGGTGTCACTAATGAAAAACTGTTTTTT. Residues: CASSPRGVTNEKLFF.

This clone was observed a single time. V is TRBV18 and J is TRBJ1-2; 10 positions agree with TRBD1. J lost 1 base, V lost 3 bases, and 5 bases had no gene match. Germline V gene data show CDR1 as KGHSH and CDR2 as LQKENI. This CDR3 has 16 residues. The CDR3 DNA is TGTGCCAGCTCACCTGGACAGGGGGGGATTAACTATGGCTACACCTTC. Translated: CASSPGQGGINYGYTF.

The genes are TRBV12-2 and TRBJ2-7; the tabulated D call, TRBD1, remains unverified against the DNA. TRBV12-2 is designated a pseudogene. This CDR3 has 9 amino acids. CDR3 nucleotides: TGTGCAAGTCCATACGAGCAGTACTTC. Protein sequence: CASPYEQYF.

The chain is built from TRBV4-1 and TRBJ2-1; the match to TRBD2 covers 13 bases. Per germline, CDR1 MGHRA and CDR2 YSYEKL. The V and J ends lost 1 base and 4 bases, in that order; junction bases with no gene match: 4. The CDR3 runs to 17 residues. The CDR3 spells CASSQGPLAGGYNEQFF. CDR3 coding DNA: TGCGCCAGCAGCCAAGGCCCACTAGCGGGGGGGTACAATGAGCAGTTCTTC.

The chain links TRBV19 to TRBJ1-2; D gene unclear. The CDR3 sequence is 13 residues long. Germline-derived CDR1 and CDR2 are LNHDA and SQIVND (reference sequence). V dropped 2 bases and J dropped 9 bases, with 13 bases sitting between them. The CDR3 sequence: CASSISPGGSYTF. The CDR3 nucleotides read TGTGCCAGTAGTATAAGTCCTGGAGGAAGCTACACCTTC.

The chain recombines TRBV6-6 with TRBJ2-5; weak D call: TRBD1 (5 bases). Germline values: CDR1 MNHNY, CDR2 SVGAGI (reference sequence). The CDR3 totals 16 residues. Deletions cut 0 bases from V and 3 bases from J, with 14 bases between. The CDR3 is CASSYSPLGVKETQYF. The CDR3 DNA is TGTGCCAGCAGTTACTCGCCCCTAGGGGTGAAAGAGACCCAGTACTTC.

V and J are TRBV2 and TRBJ2-2; D is uncertain. CDR3 length: 15 amino acids. V lost 7 bases and J 1 base, leaving 13 bases between the germline ends. Germline V CDR1 and CDR2: SNHLY, FYNNEI. The CDR3 protein is CASKAETGNTGELFF. CDR3 DNA sequence: TGTGCCAGCAAGGCTGAGACGGGGAACACCGGGGAGCTGTTTTTT.

This clone was seen a single time. The chain recombines TRBV28 with TRBJ1-2, with D uncertain. V lost 6 bases and J lost 5, with 19 bases in between. This CDR3 spans 15 amino acids. CDR1 and CDR2 from the germline V gene are MDHEN and SYDVKM. Here the CDR3 DNA reads TGTGCCAGCAGCTCGCGCCGGGGAACGGCATATGGCTACACCTTC. Translating gives CASSSRRGTAYGYTF.

V and J are TRBV27 and TRBJ1-5; D remains unclear. V shed 5 bases and J shed 1 base, with 12 bases lying between them. The CDR3 covers 15 residues. CDR1 and CDR2 (germline): MNHEY, SMNVEV (reference sequence). CDR3 DNA: TGTGCCAGCAGTCAATTCGGACTGAGCAATCAGCCCCAGCATTTT. It is translated as CASSQFGLSNQPQHF.

The chain joins TRBV29-1 to TRBJ1-2, with D uncertain. V lost 2 bases, J lost 4 bases, and 11 bases lay in between. Germline CDR1 SQVTM, CDR2 ANQGSEA. CDR3 size: 13 residues. The CDR3 DNA sequence: TGCAGCGTTGAAACAGAATCCCCCTATGGCTACACCTTC. Translation gives CSVETESPYGYTF.

In this sample, this clone turned up a few times. The genes are TRBV5-6 and TRBJ1-1; 9 bases align to TRBD1. The ends lost 4 bases at V and 5 bases at J; junction bases unmatched: 9. The CDR3 runs 15 residues. Germline CDR1 and CDR2: SGHDT and YYEEEE. Here the CDR3 DNA reads TGTGCCAGCAGCCCTTCCGGGACAGGGAATACTGAAGCTTTCTTT. Residues: CASSPSGTGNTEAFF.

The V call is TRBV6-5, the J call TRBJ2-7, with D possibly TRBD2 on 5 matching bases. Trimming took off 0 bases at V and 3 bases at J, with 12 bases between the two ends. The V gene's germline CDR1 is MNHEY and CDR2 SVGAGI. The CDR3 contains 15 residues. The CDR3 region is CASSYSAAGRYEQYF. The CDR3 nucleotides read TGTGCCAGCAGTTACTCAGCGGCAGGACGCTACGAGCAGTACTTC.

The chain recombines TRBV2 with TRBJ2-5; D is possibly TRBD1 (6 bases). The CDR3 runs to 15 residues. V lost 6 bases and J 4 bases, leaving 18 bases between the germline ends. The V gene's germline CDR1 is SNHLY and CDR2 FYNNEI. CDR3: CASSETGTTGETQYF. The CDR3 DNA is TGTGCCAGCAGCGAGACAGGCACCACGGGAGAGACCCAGTACTTC. Full variable domain (rest looked up from reference TRBV2 and TRBJ2-5): EPEVTQTPSHQVTQMGQEVILRCVPISNHLYFYWYRQILGQKVEFLVSFYNNEISEKSEIFDDQFSVERPDGSNFTLKIRSTKLEDSAMYFCASSETGTTGETQYFGPGTRLLVL.

V usage is TRBV6-7 and J usage is TRBJ1-5; no firm D call. TRBV6-7 is placed among ORFs of uncertain function. The CDR3 is 14 residues long. V was clipped by 3 bases and J by 4 bases, with 10 bases between them. The CDR3 loop reads CASSYLPLNQPQHF. CDR3 coding DNA: TGTGCCAGCAGTTATCTCCCGTTGAATCAGCCCCAGCATTTT.

The table lists this clone with a few counts. The V call is TRBV7-8, the J call TRBJ2-7; 7 nucleotides line up with TRBD1. The germline gives CDR1 SGHVS, CDR2 FQNEAQ. The CDR3 spans 12 residues. V shed 5 bases and J 7 bases; nucleotides not matched to a gene: 5. DNA for the CDR3: TGTGCCAGCAGCCCGACAGGGCGTGAGCAGTACTTC. It is translated as CASSPTGREQYF.

V gene TRBV6-1 combines with J gene TRBJ2-3, with 9 bases that match TRBD1. With V trimmed by 2 bases and J by 6 bases, 9 bases remained unmatched. Germline assignment: CDR1 MNHNS and CDR2 SASEGT. CDR3 length: 16 residues. The CDR3 DNA sequence: TGTGCCAGCAGTGAAAGGCTTGACAGGGGGAGGGATACGCAGTATTTT. Translated, it gives CASSERLDRGRDTQYF.

V is TRBV6-5 and J is TRBJ1-1; D perhaps matches TRBD1 (6 bases). The CDR3 sequence is 13 residues long. Deletions cut 7 bases from V and 3 bases from J, with 12 bases between. Per germline, CDR1 MNHEY and CDR2 SVGAGI. DNA of the CDR3: TGTGCCAGCATCCGACAGGTATACACTGAAGCTTTCTTT. Amino acids: CASIRQVYTEAFF.